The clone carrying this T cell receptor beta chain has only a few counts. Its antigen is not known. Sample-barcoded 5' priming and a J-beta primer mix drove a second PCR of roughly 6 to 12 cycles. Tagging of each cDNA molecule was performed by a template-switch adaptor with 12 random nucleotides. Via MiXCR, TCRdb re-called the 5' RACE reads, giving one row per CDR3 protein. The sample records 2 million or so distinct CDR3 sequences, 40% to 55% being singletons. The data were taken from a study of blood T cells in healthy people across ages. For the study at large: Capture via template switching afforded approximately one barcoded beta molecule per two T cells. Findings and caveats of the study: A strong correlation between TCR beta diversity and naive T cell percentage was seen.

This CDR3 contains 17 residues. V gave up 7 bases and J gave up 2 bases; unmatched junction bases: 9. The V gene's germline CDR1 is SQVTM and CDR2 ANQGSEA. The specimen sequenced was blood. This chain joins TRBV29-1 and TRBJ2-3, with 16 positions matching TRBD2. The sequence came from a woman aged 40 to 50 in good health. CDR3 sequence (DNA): TGCAGCGGCACCGGGACTAGCGGGGGGGCCGACACAGATACGCAGTATTTT. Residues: CSGTGTSGGADTDTQYF.